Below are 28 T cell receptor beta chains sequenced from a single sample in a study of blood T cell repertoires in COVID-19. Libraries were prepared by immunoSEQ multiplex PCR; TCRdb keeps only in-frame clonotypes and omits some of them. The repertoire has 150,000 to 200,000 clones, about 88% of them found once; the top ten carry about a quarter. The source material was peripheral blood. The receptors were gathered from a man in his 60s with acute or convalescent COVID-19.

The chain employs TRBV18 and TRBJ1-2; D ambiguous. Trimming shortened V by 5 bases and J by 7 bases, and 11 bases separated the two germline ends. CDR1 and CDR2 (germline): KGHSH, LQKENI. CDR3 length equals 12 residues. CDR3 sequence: CASSTRFGGYTF. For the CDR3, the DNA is TGTGCCAGCTCAACCAGGTTTGGTGGCTACACCTTC.

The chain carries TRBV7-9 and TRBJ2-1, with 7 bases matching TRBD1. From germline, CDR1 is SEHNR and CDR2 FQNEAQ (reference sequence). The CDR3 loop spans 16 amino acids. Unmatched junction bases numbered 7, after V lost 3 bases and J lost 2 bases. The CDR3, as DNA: TGTGCCAGCAGCTTTTTTAGGACAGGTACCTACAATGAGCAGTTCTTC. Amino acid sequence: CASSFFRTGTYNEQFF.

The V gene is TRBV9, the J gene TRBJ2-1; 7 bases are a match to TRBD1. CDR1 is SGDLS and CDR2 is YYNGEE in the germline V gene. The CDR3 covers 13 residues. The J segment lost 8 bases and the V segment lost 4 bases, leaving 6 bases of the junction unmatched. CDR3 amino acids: CASSPRTGDEQFF. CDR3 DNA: TGTGCCAGCAGCCCCCGGACAGGAGATGAGCAGTTCTTC.

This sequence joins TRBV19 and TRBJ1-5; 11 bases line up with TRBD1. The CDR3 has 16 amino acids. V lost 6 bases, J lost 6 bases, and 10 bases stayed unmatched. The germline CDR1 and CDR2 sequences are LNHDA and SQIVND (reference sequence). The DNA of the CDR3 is TGTGCCAGTAGCCCTACGGGACAGGGGGTGAGTCAGCCCCAGCATTTT. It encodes CASSPTGQGVSQPQHF.

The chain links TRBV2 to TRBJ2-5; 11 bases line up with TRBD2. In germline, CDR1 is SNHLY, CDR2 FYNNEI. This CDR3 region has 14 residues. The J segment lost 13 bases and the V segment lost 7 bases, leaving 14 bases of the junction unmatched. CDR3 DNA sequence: TGTGCCAGCAACCGACTAGCGGGGCACCCCCCAGGGTACTTC. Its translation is CASNRLAGHPPGYF.

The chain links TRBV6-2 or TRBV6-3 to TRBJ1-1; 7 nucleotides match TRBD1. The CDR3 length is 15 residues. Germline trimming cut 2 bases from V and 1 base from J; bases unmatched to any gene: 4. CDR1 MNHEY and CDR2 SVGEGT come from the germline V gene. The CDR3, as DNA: TGTGCCAGCAGTTACCAGGGGGTATCGAACACTGAAGCTTTCTTT. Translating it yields CASSYQGVSNTEAFF.

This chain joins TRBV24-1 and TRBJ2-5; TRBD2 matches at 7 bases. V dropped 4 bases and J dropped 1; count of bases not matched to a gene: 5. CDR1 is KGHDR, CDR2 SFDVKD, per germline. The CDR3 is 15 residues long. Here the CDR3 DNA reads TGTGCCACCAGTGAAGGCGGGGGAACCCAAGAGACCCAGTACTTC. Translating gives CATSEGGGTQETQYF.

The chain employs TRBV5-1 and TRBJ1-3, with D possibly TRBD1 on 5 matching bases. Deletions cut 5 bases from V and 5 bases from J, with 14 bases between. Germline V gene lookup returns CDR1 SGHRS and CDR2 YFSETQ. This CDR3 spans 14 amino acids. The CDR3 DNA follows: TGCGCCAGCAGTTTAGGACAAGACAGAAACACCATATATTTT. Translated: CASSLGQDRNTIYF.

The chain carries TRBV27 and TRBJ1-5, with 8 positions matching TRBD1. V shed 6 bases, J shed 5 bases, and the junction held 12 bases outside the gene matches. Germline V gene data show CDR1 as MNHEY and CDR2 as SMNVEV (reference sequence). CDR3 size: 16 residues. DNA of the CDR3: TGTGCCAGCAGCCCGGACTTGGGCAGGGGGCATCAGCCCCAGCATTTT. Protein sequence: CASSPDLGRGHQPQHF.

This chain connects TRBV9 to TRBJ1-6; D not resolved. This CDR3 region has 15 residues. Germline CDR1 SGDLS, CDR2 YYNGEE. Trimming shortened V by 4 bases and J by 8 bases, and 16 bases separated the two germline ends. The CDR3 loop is CASSLRPYYDSPLHF. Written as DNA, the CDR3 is TGTGCCAGCAGCCTTAGGCCCTACTACGATTCACCCCTCCACTTT. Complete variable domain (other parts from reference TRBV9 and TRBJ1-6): DSGVTQTPKHLITATGQRVTLRCSPRSGDLSVYWYQQSLDQGLQFLIQYYNGEERAKGNILERFSAQQFPDLHSELNLSSLELGDSALYFCASSLRPYYDSPLHFGNGTRLTVT.

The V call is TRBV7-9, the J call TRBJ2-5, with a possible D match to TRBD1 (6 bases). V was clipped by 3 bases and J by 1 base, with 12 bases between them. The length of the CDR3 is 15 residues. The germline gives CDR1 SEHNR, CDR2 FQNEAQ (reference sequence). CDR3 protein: CASSFPGQSQETQYF. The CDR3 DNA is TGTGCCAGCAGCTTCCCAGGACAGTCCCAAGAGACCCAGTACTTC.

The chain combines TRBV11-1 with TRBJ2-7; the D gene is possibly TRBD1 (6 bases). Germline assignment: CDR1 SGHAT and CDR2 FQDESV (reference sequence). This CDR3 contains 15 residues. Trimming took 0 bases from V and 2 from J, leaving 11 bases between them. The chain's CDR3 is CASSLAPGTPYEQYF. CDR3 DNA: TGTGCCAGCAGCTTAGCCCCCGGGACACCCTACGAGCAGTACTTC.

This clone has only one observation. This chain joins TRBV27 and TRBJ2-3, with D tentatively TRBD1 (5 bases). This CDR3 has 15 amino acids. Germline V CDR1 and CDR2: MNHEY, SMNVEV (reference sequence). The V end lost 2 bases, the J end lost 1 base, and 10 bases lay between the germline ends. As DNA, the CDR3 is TGTGCCAGCAGTTTAACAGGTTCCCGCACAGATACGCAGTATTTT. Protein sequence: CASSLTGSRTDTQYF.

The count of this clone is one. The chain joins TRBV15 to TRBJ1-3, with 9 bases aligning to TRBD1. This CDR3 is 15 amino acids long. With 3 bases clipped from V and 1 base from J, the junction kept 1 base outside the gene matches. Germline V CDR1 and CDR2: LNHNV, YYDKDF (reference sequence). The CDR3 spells CATSRDRGSGNTIYF. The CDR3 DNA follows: TGTGCCACCAGCAGGGACAGGGGTTCTGGAAACACCATATATTTT.

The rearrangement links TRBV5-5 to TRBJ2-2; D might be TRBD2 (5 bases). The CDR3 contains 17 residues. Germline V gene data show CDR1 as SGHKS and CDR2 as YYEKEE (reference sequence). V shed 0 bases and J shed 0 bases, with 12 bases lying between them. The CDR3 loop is CASSLAPAATNTGELFF. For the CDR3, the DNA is TGTGCCAGCAGCTTGGCACCAGCGGCTACGAACACCGGGGAGCTGTTTTTT.

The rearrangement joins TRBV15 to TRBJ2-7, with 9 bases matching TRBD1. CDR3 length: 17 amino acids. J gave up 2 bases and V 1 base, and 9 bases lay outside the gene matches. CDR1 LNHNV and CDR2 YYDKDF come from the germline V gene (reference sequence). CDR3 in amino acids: CATSRADAGQGAYEQYF. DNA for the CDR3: TGTGCCACCAGCAGAGCTGACGCGGGACAGGGAGCCTACGAGCAGTACTTC.

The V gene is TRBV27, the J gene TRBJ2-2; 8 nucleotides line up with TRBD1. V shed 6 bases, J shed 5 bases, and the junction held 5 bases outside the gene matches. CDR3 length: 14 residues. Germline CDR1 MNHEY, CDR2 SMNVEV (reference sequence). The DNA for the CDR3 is TGTGCCAGCAGGAGGGACAGGAAAACCGGGGAGCTGTTTTTT. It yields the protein CASRRDRKTGELFF.

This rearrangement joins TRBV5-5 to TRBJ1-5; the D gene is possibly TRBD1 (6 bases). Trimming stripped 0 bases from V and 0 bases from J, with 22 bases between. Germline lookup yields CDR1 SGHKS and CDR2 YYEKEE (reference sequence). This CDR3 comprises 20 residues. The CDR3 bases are TGTGCCAGCAGCTTGGGGTCCAGGGGAAGGGGGTATATTAGCAATCAGCCCCAGCATTTT. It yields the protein CASSLGSRGRGYISNQPQHF.

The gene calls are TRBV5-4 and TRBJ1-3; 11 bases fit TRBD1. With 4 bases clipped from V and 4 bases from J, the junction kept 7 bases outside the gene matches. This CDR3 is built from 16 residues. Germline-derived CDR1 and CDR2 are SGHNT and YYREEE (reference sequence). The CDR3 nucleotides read TGTGCCAGCAGCCCGGAGGACAGGGGGCGAGGAAACACCATATATTTT. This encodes CASSPEDRGRGNTIYF.

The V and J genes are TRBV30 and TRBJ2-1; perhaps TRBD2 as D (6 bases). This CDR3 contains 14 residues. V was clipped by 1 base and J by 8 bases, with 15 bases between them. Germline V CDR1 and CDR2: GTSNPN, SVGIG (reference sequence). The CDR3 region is CAWSAGSWGDEQFF. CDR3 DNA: TGTGCCTGGAGTGCCGGGAGTTGGGGCGATGAGCAGTTCTTC.

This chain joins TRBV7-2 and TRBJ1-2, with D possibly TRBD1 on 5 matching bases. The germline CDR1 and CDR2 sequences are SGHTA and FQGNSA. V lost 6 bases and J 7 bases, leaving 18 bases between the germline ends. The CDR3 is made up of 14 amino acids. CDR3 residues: CASRRDRSAGGYTF. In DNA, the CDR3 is TGTGCCAGCAGGCGCGACAGATCCGCTGGTGGCTACACCTTC.

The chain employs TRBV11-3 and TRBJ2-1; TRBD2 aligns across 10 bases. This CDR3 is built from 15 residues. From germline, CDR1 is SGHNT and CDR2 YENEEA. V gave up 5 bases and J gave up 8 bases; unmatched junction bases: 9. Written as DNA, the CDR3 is TGTGCCAGCAGCGGACGGACTAGCGGCGGCGATGAGCAGTTCTTC. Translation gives CASSGRTSGGDEQFF.

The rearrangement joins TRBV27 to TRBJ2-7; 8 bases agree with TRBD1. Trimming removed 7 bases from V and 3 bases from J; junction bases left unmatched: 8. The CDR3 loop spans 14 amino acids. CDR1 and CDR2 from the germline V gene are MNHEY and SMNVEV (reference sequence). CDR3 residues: CASTLQGAGYEQYV. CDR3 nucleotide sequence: TGTGCCAGCACCCTCCAGGGGGCGGGCTACGAGCAGTACGTC.

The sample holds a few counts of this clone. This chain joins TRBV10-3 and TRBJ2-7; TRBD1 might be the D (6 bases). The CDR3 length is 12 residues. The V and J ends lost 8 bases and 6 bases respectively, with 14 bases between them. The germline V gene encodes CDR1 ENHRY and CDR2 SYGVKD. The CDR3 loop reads CAIRATGTEQYF. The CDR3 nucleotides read TGTGCCATCCGGGCCACAGGGACCGAGCAGTACTTC.

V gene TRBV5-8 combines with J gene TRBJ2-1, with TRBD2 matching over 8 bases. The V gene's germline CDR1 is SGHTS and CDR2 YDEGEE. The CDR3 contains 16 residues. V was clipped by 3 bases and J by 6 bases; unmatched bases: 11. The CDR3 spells CASSCPPGLDCNEQFF. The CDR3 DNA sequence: TGTGCCAGCAGCTGCCCCCCGGGACTAGATTGCAATGAGCAGTTCTTC. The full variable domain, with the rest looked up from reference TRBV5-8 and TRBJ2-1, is EAGVTQSPTHLIKTRGQQATLRCSPISGHTSVYWYQQALGLGLQFLLWYDEGEERNRGNFPPRFSGRQFPNYSSELNVNALELEDSALYLCASSCPPGLDCNEQFFGPGTRLTVL.

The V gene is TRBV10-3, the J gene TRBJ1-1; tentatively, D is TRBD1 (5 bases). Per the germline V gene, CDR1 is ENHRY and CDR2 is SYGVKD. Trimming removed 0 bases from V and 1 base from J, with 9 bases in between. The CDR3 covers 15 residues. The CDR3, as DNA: TGTGCCATCAGTGAGTCGGGGGGTGGGAACACTGAAGCTTTCTTT. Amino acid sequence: CAISESGGGNTEAFF.

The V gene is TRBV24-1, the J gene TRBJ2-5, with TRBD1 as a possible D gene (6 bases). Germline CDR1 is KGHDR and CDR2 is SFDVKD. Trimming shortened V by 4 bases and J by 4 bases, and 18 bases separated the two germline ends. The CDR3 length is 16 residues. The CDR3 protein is CATSDYHEDSPETQYF. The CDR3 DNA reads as TGTGCCACCAGTGACTACCACGAGGACAGCCCAGAGACCCAGTACTTC.

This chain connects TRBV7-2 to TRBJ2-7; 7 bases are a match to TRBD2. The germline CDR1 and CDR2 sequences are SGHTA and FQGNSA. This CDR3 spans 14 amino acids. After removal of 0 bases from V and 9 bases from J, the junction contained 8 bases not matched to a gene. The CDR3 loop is CASSLAPVVAGQYF. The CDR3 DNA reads TGTGCCAGCAGCTTAGCCCCCGTAGTAGCGGGGCAGTACTTC.